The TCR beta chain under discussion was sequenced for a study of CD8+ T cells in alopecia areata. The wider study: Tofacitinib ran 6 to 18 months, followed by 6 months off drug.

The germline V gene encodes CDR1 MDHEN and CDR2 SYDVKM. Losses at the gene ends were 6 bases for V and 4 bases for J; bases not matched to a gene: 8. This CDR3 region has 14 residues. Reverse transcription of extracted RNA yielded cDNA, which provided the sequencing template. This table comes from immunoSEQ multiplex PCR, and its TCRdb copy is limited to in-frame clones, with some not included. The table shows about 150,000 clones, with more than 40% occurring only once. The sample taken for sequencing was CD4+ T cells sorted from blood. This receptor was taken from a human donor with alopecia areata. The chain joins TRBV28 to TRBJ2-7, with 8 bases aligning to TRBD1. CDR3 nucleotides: TGTGCCAGCAGCTCTGGACAGGGAGTTTACGAGCAGTACTTC. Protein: CASSSGQGVYEQYF.